Described below is a single T cell receptor beta chain sequence and its context. This record belongs to a study of STAT5B mutations in CD4+ large granular lymphocyte leukemia. Profiled with immunoSEQ multiplex PCR; TCRdb holds only in-frame clones, not every one. The sample holds under 40,000 clones, under 80% seen once. Germline V gene sequence: CDR1 MDHEN, CDR2 SYDVKM. The V gene lost 1 base and the J gene lost 6 bases, with 12 bases spanning the gap. This CDR3 is 14 amino acids long. The rearrangement joins TRBV28 to TRBJ1-1, with D tentatively TRBD1 (5 bases). The sequenced material came from CD4+ T cells from blood buffy coats. The TCR comes from a human donor in good health. CDR3 region: CASSLLGGEPEAFF. CDR3 sequence (DNA): TGTGCCAGCAGTTTATTAGGAGGGGAGCCTGAAGCTTTCTTT.